A single sample is the source of the 19 T cell receptor beta chains below, sequenced in a study of blood T cell repertoires in COVID-19. TCRdb's copy holds only in-frame clones and misses some; the assay was immunoSEQ multiplex PCR. The sample records 150,000 or so clones, approximately 85% being singletons. Sequenced input: peripheral blood. The receptor set was obtained from a man between 60 and 70 years old with active or convalescent COVID-19.

In this sample, this clone turned up once. The rearrangement links TRBV11-2 to TRBJ2-5; tentatively, D is TRBD1 (6 bases). Germline V CDR1 and CDR2: SGHAT, FQNNGV. Trimming took 5 bases from V and 5 from J, leaving 15 bases between them. The CDR3 is made up of 14 amino acids. CDR3 residues: CASSVGAGRETQYF. CDR3 DNA sequence: TGTGCCAGCAGCGTGGGGGCCGGTAGGGAGACCCAGTACTTC.

The CDR3 region has the DNA TGTGCCAGCAGCTTAGGAGGGGAAAAACTGTTTTTT. Translation gives CASSLGGEKLFF. The chain is built from TRBV7-8 and TRBJ1-4; D is ambiguous. The V end lost 1 base, the J end lost 8 bases, and 5 bases lay between the germline ends. There are 12 residues in the CDR3. Germline V gives CDR1 SGHVS, CDR2 FQNEAQ.

In its sample, this clone was seen many times. The chain is built from TRBV2 and TRBJ2-2; TRBD2 is a possible D gene (6 bases). The CDR3 contains 14 residues. CDR1 SNHLY and CDR2 FYNNEI come from the germline V gene. V shed 6 bases and J shed 5 bases, with 13 bases lying between them. The CDR3 here is CASSLGLLTGELFF. The DNA for the CDR3 is TGTGCCAGCAGCTTGGGACTGTTAACCGGGGAGCTGTTTTTT.

This clone has more than one count but fewer than ten. The chain employs TRBV19 and TRBJ2-7; D not certain. Germline CDR1 LNHDA, CDR2 SQIVND (reference sequence). Between the trimmed V and J ends, which lost 3 bases and 3 bases, there was a span of 9 bases. This CDR3 comprises 13 residues. CDR3 region: CASSISPRYEQYF. The CDR3 DNA reads as TGTGCCAGTAGTATCTCCCCGCGCTACGAGCAGTACTTC. Using reference TRBV19 and TRBJ2-7 for the parts outside the CDR3, the full variable domain is DGGITQSPKYLFRKEGQNVTLSCEQNLNHDAMYWYRQDPGQGLRLIYYSQIVNDFQKGDIAEGYSVSREKKESFPLTVTSAQKNPTAFYLCASSISPRYEQYFGPGTRLTVT.

The V call is TRBV24-1, the J call TRBJ1-2; 10 bases align to TRBD1. The germline V gene encodes CDR1 KGHDR and CDR2 SFDVKD. This CDR3 comprises 14 residues. J was trimmed by 7 bases and V by 4 bases; bases with no gene match: 5. CDR3 in amino acids: CATSDRQGAVGYTF. The CDR3 bases are TGTGCCACCAGTGACCGACAGGGGGCCGTTGGCTACACCTTC.

CDR3 coding DNA: TGTGCCAGCAGTCGGGCGGGGCGGTCCTACAATGAGCAGTTCTTC. It translates to CASSRAGRSYNEQFF. The J gene is TRBJ2-1, the V gene TRBV6-5; TRBD2 might be the D (6 bases). Germline V CDR1 and CDR2: MNHEY, SVGAGI. The CDR3 loop spans 15 amino acids. With 5 bases removed from V and 1 base from J, the gap between germline ends came to 12 bases.

The chain carries TRBV27 and TRBJ2-7, with 7 bases fitting TRBD1. V was clipped by 5 bases and J by 1 base; unmatched bases: 5. The CDR3 loop spans 14 amino acids. Germline CDR1 reads MNHEY; CDR2 reads SMNVEV (reference sequence). The CDR3 DNA follows: TGTGCCAGCAGTCTAACGACAGGGTCCTACGAGCAGTACTTC. Translation: CASSLTTGSYEQYF.

This clone has just a few counts. The chain recombines TRBV9 with TRBJ1-2, with unresolved D. Germline CDR1 and CDR2: SGDLS and YYNGEE. The CDR3 covers 15 residues. V lost 4 bases and J 3 bases, leaving 16 bases between the germline ends. The CDR3 is CASSPQAVVDYGYTF. In nucleotides, the CDR3 is TGTGCCAGCAGCCCTCAGGCAGTTGTCGACTATGGCTACACCTTC. The whole variable domain, filled in from reference TRBV9 and TRBJ1-2, reads DSGVTQTPKHLITATGQRVTLRCSPRSGDLSVYWYQQSLDQGLQFLIQYYNGEERAKGNILERFSAQQFPDLHSELNLSSLELGDSALYFCASSPQAVVDYGYTFGSGTRLTVV.

The chain joins TRBV2 to TRBJ2-7, with D unclear. Trimming shortened V by 3 bases and J by 6 bases, and 6 bases separated the two germline ends. The CDR3 has 11 residues. Germline values: CDR1 SNHLY, CDR2 FYNNEI. The CDR3 here is CASSERREQYF. CDR3 bases: TGTGCCAGCAGTGAGAGGCGCGAGCAGTACTTC.

This chain connects TRBV5-4 to TRBJ2-1; 8 positions agree with TRBD2. The CDR3 sequence is 15 residues long. The germline gives CDR1 SGHNT, CDR2 YYREEE (reference sequence). Trimming cost V 0 bases and J 3 bases; bases outside gene matches: 2. The CDR3 sequence is CASSLVAGGYNEQFF. The DNA of the CDR3 is TGTGCCAGCAGCTTGGTCGCGGGGGGCTACAATGAGCAGTTCTTC.

The rearrangement uses TRBV28 and TRBJ1-6; tentatively, D is TRBD1 (5 bases). The germline V and J ends were trimmed by 8 bases and 7 bases, with 18 bases remaining between them. CDR1 and CDR2 from the germline V gene are MDHEN and SYDVKM. CDR3 length: 15 residues. The CDR3 DNA is TGTGCCAGCTCCCCGGGGGGATCGGGGAATTCACCCCTCCACTTT. Protein sequence: CASSPGGSGNSPLHF.

A note on this clone: The sample holds other DNA sequences that translate to the same CDR3. This chain links TRBV5-1 with TRBJ2-7; 8 bases fit TRBD1. Germline assignment: CDR1 SGHRS and CDR2 YFSETQ. J gave up 2 bases and V 2 bases, and 3 bases lay outside the gene matches. The CDR3 runs 14 residues. The CDR3 nucleotides read TGCGCCAGCAGCTTTGGACAGGGTACCTACGAGCAGTACTTC. This gives the protein CASSFGQGTYEQYF.

The genes are TRBV5-1 and TRBJ2-4, with D possibly being TRBD2 (6 bases). V was pared by 1 base and J by 1 base, with 9 bases between. CDR3 length: 15 residues. The germline CDR1 and CDR2 sequences are SGHRS and YFSETQ. The CDR3, as DNA: TGCGCCAGCAGCTTGTATGGAGGGGCCAAAAACATTCAGTACTTC. Protein sequence: CASSLYGGAKNIQYF.

The gene calls are TRBV4-1 and TRBJ1-4; D is possibly TRBD1 (5 bases). The CDR3 sequence is 16 residues long. V shed 0 bases and J shed 0 bases, with 8 bases lying between them. CDR1 is MGHRA and CDR2 is YSYEKL in the germline V gene. CDR3 residues: CASSQDWGATNEKLFF. The CDR3 coding sequence is TGCGCCAGCAGCCAAGATTGGGGGGCAACTAATGAAAAACTGTTTTTT.

The CDR3 reads CSVVEKIEAFF. DNA for the CDR3: TGCAGTGTCGTTGAGAAGATTGAAGCTTTCTTT. This chain connects TRBV20-1 to TRBJ1-1; D is uncertain. Germline V gives CDR1 DFQATT, CDR2 SNEGSKA (reference sequence). The CDR3 runs 11 residues. Trimming cost V 7 bases and J 7 bases, with 13 bases left between them.

The rearrangement joins TRBV6-2 or TRBV6-3 to TRBJ2-3, with D unresolved. Trimming took off 6 bases at V and 10 bases at J, with 14 bases between the two ends. The CDR3 has 12 residues. Germline CDR1 and CDR2: MNHEY and SVGEGT. CDR3 residues: CASSLSSSAQYF. CDR3 DNA sequence: TGTGCCAGCAGCCTCAGTAGCAGCGCGCAGTATTTT.

This clone was seen just once. The CDR3 sequence is CASSLSRTGATEAFF. CDR3 coding DNA: TGTGCCAGCAGCTTAAGTCGTACAGGGGCCACTGAAGCTTTCTTT. The V gene is TRBV13, the J gene TRBJ1-1; 7 bases are shared with TRBD1. Germline V CDR1 and CDR2: PRHDT, FYEKMQ (reference sequence). The V and J ends lost 2 bases and 4 bases, in that order; junction bases with no gene match: 7. The CDR3 spans 15 residues. The whole variable domain, filled in from reference TRBV13 and TRBJ1-1, reads AAGVIQSPRHLIKEKRETATLKCYPIPRHDTVYWYQQGPGQDPQFLISFYEKMQSDKGSIPDRFSAQQFSDYHSELNMSSLELGDSALYFCASSLSRTGATEAFFGQGTRLTVV.

The chain recombines TRBV4-2 with TRBJ1-4; the match to TRBD1 covers 7 bases. This CDR3 is 16 amino acids long. The V gene end was trimmed by 3 bases and the J gene end by 8 bases; junction bases not matched to a gene: 12. Germline CDR1 is LGHNA and CDR2 is YNFKEQ. The CDR3 sequence is CASSQRPGQPSEKLFF. DNA for the CDR3: TGTGCCAGCAGCCAGCGCCCGGGACAGCCTTCAGAAAAACTGTTTTTT.

This chain connects TRBV10-3 to TRBJ1-5, with D possibly TRBD1 on 6 matching bases. CDR1 and CDR2 from the germline V gene are ENHRY and SYGVKD. The V and J ends lost 6 bases and 3 bases respectively, with 15 bases between them. The CDR3 covers 15 residues. CDR3 sequence (DNA): TGTGCCATCAGCAACTCAGGACAGAACAATCAGCCCCAGCATTTT. Amino acid sequence: CAISNSGQNNQPQHF.